One and the same sample provided the 24 T cell receptor beta chains below, sequenced in a study of T cells in Graves' hyperthyroidism and ophthalmopathy. Researchers took RNA transcripts and amplified the TCR beta CDR3 regions from them. HTBI primers were the set used in a first-round RT-PCR of the TCR CDR3. TCRdb processed the multiplex PCR reads anew with MiXCR; each CDR3 protein has one entry. The data hold about 740,000 distinct CDR3 sequences, with 12% to 15% observed a single time. The sample consisted of blood. These TCRs come from a woman between 18 and 29 years old with Graves' hyperthyroidism.

The V and J genes are TRBV7-9 and TRBJ2-5, with a weak D call TRBD2 (6 bases). V was clipped by 3 bases and J by 5 bases, with 16 bases between them. The CDR3 is 15 amino acids. Germline-derived CDR1 and CDR2 are SEHNR and FQNEAQ (reference sequence). CDR3 loop: CASSLFGREEETQYF. In nucleotides, the CDR3 is TGTGCCAGCAGCTTGTTCGGTAGGGAGGAGGAGACCCAGTACTTC. Complete variable domain (other parts from reference TRBV7-9 and TRBJ2-5): DTGVSQNPRHKITKRGQNVTFRCDPISEHNRLYWYRQTLGQGPEFLTYFQNEAQLEKSRLLSDRFSAERPKGSFSTLEIQRTEQGDSAMYLCASSLFGREEETQYFGPGTRLLVL.

This clonotype was seen a handful of times. The chain uses TRBV24-1 and TRBJ2-3; no clear D. Deletions cut 0 bases from V and 6 bases from J, with 12 bases between. The CDR3 contains 15 residues. In germline, CDR1 is KGHDR, CDR2 SFDVKD. The CDR3 DNA reads TGTGCCACCAGTGATTTGGTGGACCAAGGGGATACGCAGTATTTT. Amino acid sequence: CATSDLVDQGDTQYF.

V gene TRBV4-1 combines with J gene TRBJ1-4; unclear D gene. CDR1 is MGHRA, CDR2 YSYEKL, per germline. This CDR3 region has 13 residues. With 1 base removed from V and 7 bases from J, the gap between germline ends came to 7 bases. The CDR3 DNA is TGCGCCAGCAGCCAAGTGGTTAGTGAAAAACTGTTTTTT. Protein: CASSQVVSEKLFF.

In its sample, this clonotype was seen many times. The rearrangement joins TRBV6-5 to TRBJ2-3; D is unclear. The CDR3 has 13 residues. Germline lookup yields CDR1 MNHEY and CDR2 SVGAGI. The V gene lost 2 bases and the J gene lost 0 bases, with 3 bases spanning the gap. The CDR3 DNA reads as TGTGCCAGCAGTTACGGCAGCACAGATACGCAGTATTTT. Translating it yields CASSYGSTDTQYF.

The rearrangement joins TRBV4-1 to TRBJ2-1, with 7 nucleotides matching TRBD1. V trimming: 3 bases; J trimming: 0 bases; junction bases outside the gene matches: 5. The CDR3 contains 16 residues. Germline V lookup: CDR1 MGHRA, CDR2 YSYEKL. The CDR3 DNA reads TGCGCCAGCAGCCAGTACAGGGGAAGCTCCTACAATGAGCAGTTCTTC. As protein: CASSQYRGSSYNEQFF.

CDR3 sequence: CASSLPSGHTFIAKNIQYF. The CDR3 coding sequence is TGTGCCAGCAGCTTGCCTAGCGGACACACCTTTATAGCCAAAAACATTCAGTACTTC. The chain has TRBV7-2 and TRBJ2-4; TRBD2 matches 7 bases. This CDR3 is built from 19 residues. Germline V gene data show CDR1 as SGHTA and CDR2 as FQGNSA. Trimming removed 3 bases from V and 0 bases from J; junction bases left unmatched: 14.

The chain employs TRBV29-1 and TRBJ2-7, with D perhaps TRBD1 (6 bases). The V end was cut by 6 bases, the J end by 3 bases, with 18 bases between. Germline CDR1 reads SQVTM; CDR2 reads ANQGSEA. The CDR3 has 14 residues. The CDR3 sequence is CSVAGGQAHYEQYF. DNA for the CDR3: TGCAGCGTCGCTGGGGGACAAGCACACTACGAGCAGTACTTC.

This clonotype was observed many times. This chain links TRBV11-2 with TRBJ2-1, with 11 bases matching TRBD2. V lost 4 bases and J lost 3; bases outside the gene matches: 2. CDR3 size: 15 residues. Germline lookup yields CDR1 SGHAT and CDR2 FQNNGV. CDR3 nucleotide sequence: TGTGCCAGCAGCTCGGGACTAGCGGTCTACAATGAGCAGTTCTTC. This sequence encodes CASSSGLAVYNEQFF.

Details on this clonotype: Germline and junction disagree at one end, which may indicate a read error. The V and J genes are TRBV6-2 or TRBV6-3 and TRBJ1-1; 7 bases align to TRBD1. Germline values: CDR1 MNHEY, CDR2 SVGEGT. The CDR3 covers 14 residues. CDR3 in amino acids: CASNYWTGNTEAFF. The CDR3 DNA sequence: TGTGCCAGCAATTACTGGACAGGGAACACTGAAGCTTTCTTT.

This clonotype was detected only a few times. The chain has TRBV20-1 and TRBJ2-5, with TRBD2 matching 10 bases. Germline V lookup: CDR1 DFQATT, CDR2 SNEGSKA (reference sequence). The V and J ends lost 7 bases and 2 bases, in that order; junction bases with no gene match: 13. There are 16 residues in the CDR3. The DNA of the CDR3 is TGCAGTGTCAGTAGCGGGAGGCCCAGAATGCAAGAGACCCAGTACTTC. This codes for CSVSSGRPRMQETQYF.

Regarding this clonotype: This may arise from a read error, as a much more abundant clone is one base away. V and J are TRBV7-9 and TRBJ1-5; D is unresolved. V was pared by 3 bases and J by 0 bases, with 6 bases between. The CDR3 is 14 residues long. CDR1 is SEHNR, CDR2 FQNEAQ, per germline (reference sequence). The CDR3 DNA sequence: TGTGCCAGCAGCTTTAAAGGTAGCAATCAGCCCCAGCATTTT. Its protein product is CASSFKGSNQPQHF. Full variable domain (rest looked up from reference TRBV7-9 and TRBJ1-5): DTGVSQNPRHKITKRGQNVTFRCDPISEHNRLYWYRQTLGQGPEFLTYFQNEAQLEKSRLLSDRFSAERPKGSFSTLEIQRTEQGDSAMYLCASSFKGSNQPQHFGDGTRLSIL.

This clonotype was observed a handful of times. This chain connects TRBV10-3 to TRBJ2-1; 9 nucleotides align to TRBD2. V lost 6 bases and J lost 0; bases outside the gene matches: 15. The length of the CDR3 is 19 residues. The V gene's germline CDR1 is ENHRY and CDR2 SYGVKD. CDR3 residues: CAISDRLAGSSVSYNEQFF. Here the CDR3 DNA reads TGTGCCATCAGCGACCGGCTAGCGGGGTCCTCCGTCTCCTACAATGAGCAGTTCTTC.

This chain uses TRBV20-1 with TRBJ2-5, with 8 bases aligning to TRBD2. Trimming at V came to 0 bases and at J to 0 bases, leaving 9 bases not matched to a gene. The CDR3 runs to 17 residues. Germline lookup yields CDR1 DFQATT and CDR2 SNEGSKA (reference sequence). DNA of the CDR3: TGCAGTGCTAGAGATGGTCTAGCGGGCCCGTACCAAGAGACCCAGTACTTC. The encoded protein is CSARDGLAGPYQETQYF.

This clonotype was counted many times. The V and J genes are TRBV12-3 or TRBV12-4 and TRBJ1-5; D ambiguous. CDR3 length: 17 amino acids. Trimming took off 3 bases at V and 4 bases at J, with 19 bases between the two ends. CDR3 sequence: CASSLFQSGRSNQPQHF. The CDR3 DNA reads as TGTGCCAGCAGTTTGTTCCAGTCAGGTCGTAGTAATCAGCCCCAGCATTTT.

The CDR3 DNA is TGTGCCAGCAGGAGACAGAATGAGCAGTTCTTC. This encodes CASRRQNEQFF. The chain combines TRBV27 with TRBJ2-1; D is perhaps TRBD1 (5 bases). Per germline, CDR1 MNHEY and CDR2 SMNVEV (reference sequence). V shed 6 bases and J shed 7 bases, with 7 bases lying between them. The CDR3 has 11 residues.

There are many counts of this clonotype. The V call is TRBV20-1, the J call TRBJ2-1, with D tentatively TRBD1 (6 bases). V was shortened by 6 bases and J by 0 bases, with 15 bases between the two germline ends. Germline V gene lookup returns CDR1 DFQATT and CDR2 SNEGSKA (reference sequence). The CDR3 extends over 15 amino acids. This CDR3 is CSARGRVSSYNEQFF. DNA of the CDR3: TGCAGTGCCAGGGGCAGGGTGAGCTCCTACAATGAGCAGTTCTTC.

This clonotype has only a few counts. A read error may account for a junction end that differs from germline. This chain uses TRBV3-1 with TRBJ2-2, with D possibly being TRBD2 (5 bases). The CDR3 extends over 12 amino acids. Germline CDR1 and CDR2: LGHDT and YNNKEL (reference sequence). CDR3 residues: CASSRNTGEPFF. The CDR3, as DNA: TGTGCCAGCAGCCGGAACACCGGGGAGCCGTTTTTT.

The chain is built from TRBV2 and TRBJ2-5; 9 nucleotides align to TRBD1. CDR1 and CDR2 (germline): SNHLY, FYNNEI. V was clipped by 8 bases and J by 5 bases; unmatched bases: 6. There are 13 residues in the CDR3. CDR3 nucleotide sequence: TGTGCCAGCGCCCGGGACAGGGCCGAGACCCAGTACTTC. It yields the protein CASARDRAETQYF.

Ten or more counts support this clonotype. The chain carries TRBV2 and TRBJ2-2; a weak D match, TRBD2 (5 bases). Germline V gene sequence: CDR1 SNHLY, CDR2 FYNNEI. The CDR3 has 19 amino acids. V gave up 0 bases and J gave up 4 bases, with 21 bases separating them. CDR3 protein: CASSEALYFSVRVTGELFF. The CDR3 DNA reads TGTGCCAGCAGTGAAGCGCTTTATTTTAGCGTCAGAGTCACCGGGGAGCTGTTTTTT.

CDR3 residues: CASSFSGQSYEQYF. CDR3 nucleotide sequence: TGTGCCAGCAGTTTCTCCGGACAGTCCTACGAGCAGTACTTC. V usage is TRBV27 and J usage is TRBJ2-7; the D gene is possibly TRBD1 (6 bases). With 3 bases removed from V and 1 base from J, the gap between germline ends came to 10 bases. Germline CDR1 and CDR2: MNHEY and SMNVEV (reference sequence). CDR3 length: 14 amino acids.

This clonotype was counted a few times. The V and J genes are TRBV15 and TRBJ2-5, with 9 bases matching TRBD2. V dropped 1 base and J dropped 5; count of bases not matched to a gene: 8. The CDR3 runs 16 residues. Germline V lookup: CDR1 LNHNV, CDR2 YYDKDF (reference sequence). The CDR3 region has the DNA TGTGCCACCAGCAGAGCGGATAGCGGGAGAGGGGAGACCCAGTACTTC. Its translation is CATSRADSGRGETQYF.

There are many counts of this clonotype. The CDR3 bases are TGTGCCAGCAGACACTTTAGGACCGGGGAGCTGTTTTTT. Its protein product is CASRHFRTGELFF. The chain joins TRBV3-1 to TRBJ2-2; D remains ambiguous. The CDR3 spans 13 residues. Trimming stripped 6 bases from V and 5 bases from J, with 10 bases between. Per germline, CDR1 LGHDT and CDR2 YNNKEL (reference sequence).

This clonotype came up many times. The genes are TRBV5-8 and TRBJ1-1; D is ambiguous. Germline values: CDR1 SGHTS, CDR2 YDEGEE. CDR3 length equals 14 residues. The V and J ends lost 0 bases and 0 bases respectively, with 6 bases between them. CDR3 residues: CASSLEKMNTEAFF. The CDR3 DNA follows: TGTGCCAGCAGCTTGGAGAAGATGAACACTGAAGCTTTCTTT.

Ten or more counts support this clonotype. The rearrangement links TRBV12-3 or TRBV12-4 to TRBJ2-5, with 9 bases fitting TRBD1. The CDR3 is made up of 13 amino acids. J was trimmed by 4 bases and V by 3 bases; bases with no gene match: 0. The CDR3 loop reads CASSLTGGETQYF. The CDR3 DNA reads TGTGCCAGCAGTTTGACAGGGGGAGAGACCCAGTACTTC.